This section outlines one TCR beta chain sequence together with its context. Its target is unknown. Amplification used 60 Vbeta primers and 13 Jbeta primers. Sequencing used immunoSEQ multiplex PCR; TCRdb keeps in-frame clones, though not all of them. This sample yields 110,000 or so clones, of which roughly 72% are seen a single time; about 4.2% belongs to the top ten. This specimen comes from a study of cytomegalovirus exposure and HLA in healthy donors. Study-wide results and caveats: The authors later linked a missense DCLRE1C variant to TCR beta V- and J-gene trimming. Later work found that TCR association rates differed between HLA loci; DRB1 had the most and HLA-C the fewest. The study had only CMV serostatus as immune exposure information.

This sequence originates from a woman aged 40-49 years in good health and CMV-seropositive. Sequencing used PBMCs.

Written as DNA, the CDR3 is TGTGCCAGCAGCTTAATAGCGGGAGGGGCTTACAATGAGCAGTTCTTC. Residues: CASSLIAGGAYNEQFF. The chain is built from TRBV7-2 and TRBJ2-1; 11 nucleotides agree with TRBD2. The CDR3 runs 16 residues. The germline V gene encodes CDR1 SGHTA and CDR2 FQGNSA. The V segment lost 2 bases and the J segment 4 bases; nucleotides outside the gene matches: 4.